A single sample gave rise to the 9 T cell receptor beta chains below, sequenced in a study of cytomegalovirus exposure and HLA in healthy donors. Use of 60 Vbeta and 13 Jbeta primers characterized the PCR. The method was immunoSEQ multiplex PCR; TCRdb's version includes in-frame clones alone and lacks a portion of them. Among around 170,000 clones listed, 75% to 90% were seen once. The sample consisted of PBMCs. These receptors were collected from a man between 35 and 55 years old in good health and CMV-seropositive.

The V gene is TRBV7-2, the J gene TRBJ2-4, with D uncertain. CDR3 length: 14 residues. Trimming took off 5 bases at V and 5 bases at J, with 13 bases between the two ends. Germline CDR1 SGHTA, CDR2 FQGNSA. The CDR3 spells CASSPSSPQNIQYF. The CDR3 DNA reads as TGTGCCAGCAGCCCCTCCTCCCCCCAAAACATTCAGTACTTC.

V is TRBV7-9 and J is TRBJ2-7, with 12 bases lining up with TRBD1. The V segment lost 4 bases and the J segment 6 bases; nucleotides outside the gene matches: 7. Germline-derived CDR1 and CDR2 are SEHNR and FQNEAQ (reference sequence). The CDR3 is 15 residues long. DNA for the CDR3: TGTGCCAGCAGCTACCCGGGACAGGGGGCCTCCGAGCAGTACTTC. It translates to CASSYPGQGASEQYF. The whole variable domain, remainder taken from reference TRBV7-9 and TRBJ2-7, is DTGVSQNPRHKITKRGQNVTFRCDPISEHNRLYWYRQTLGQGPEFLTYFQNEAQLEKSRLLSDRFSAERPKGSFSTLEIQRTEQGDSAMYLCASSYPGQGASEQYFGPGTRLTVT.

V and J are TRBV11-3 and TRBJ2-7; D is uncertain. There are 13 residues in the CDR3. The V gene's germline CDR1 is SGHNT and CDR2 YENEEA. Trimming took off 1 base at V and 4 bases at J, with 8 bases between the two ends. The CDR3 reads CASSLGHAYEQYF. Written as DNA, the CDR3 is TGTGCCAGCAGCTTAGGACATGCTTACGAGCAGTACTTC.

The J gene is TRBJ2-2, the V gene TRBV7-6, with 7 bases lining up with TRBD2. There are 15 residues in the CDR3. Germline V gene lookup returns CDR1 SGHVS and CDR2 FNYEAQ. V trimming: 2 bases; J trimming: 6 bases; junction bases outside the gene matches: 6. The CDR3 loop is CASSLNPGGSGELFF. The CDR3 DNA sequence: TGTGCCAGCAGCTTAAATCCCGGGGGGTCCGGGGAGCTGTTTTTT.

The chain combines TRBV6-5 with TRBJ2-5; D not resolved. Germline V lookup: CDR1 MNHEY, CDR2 SVGAGI. The germline V and J ends were trimmed by 1 base and 1 base, with 7 bases remaining between them. This CDR3 is 14 amino acids long. In DNA, the CDR3 is TGTGCCAGCAGTTACTTTGTCTCCCAAGAGACCCAGTACTTC. Protein sequence: CASSYFVSQETQYF.

This clone was detected once. The J gene is TRBJ2-7, the V gene TRBV7-2; 11 nucleotides align to TRBD2. The CDR3 consists of 15 residues. CDR1 SGHTA and CDR2 FQGNSA come from the germline V gene. Trimming took 5 bases from V and 4 from J; bases not matched to a gene: 7. The CDR3 loop reads CASSIHGTSGYEQYF. Written as DNA, the CDR3 is TGTGCCAGCAGCATCCACGGGACTAGCGGATACGAGCAGTACTTC. The complete variable domain, with remaining parts taken from reference TRBV7-2 and TRBJ2-7, reads GAGVSQSPSNKVTEKGKDVELRCDPISGHTALYWYRQSLGQGLEFLIYFQGNSAPDKSGLPSDRFSAERTGGSVSTLTIQRTQQEDSAVYLCASSIHGTSGYEQYFGPGTRLTVT.

The genes are TRBV2 and TRBJ1-6; D uncertain. This CDR3 is built from 11 residues. Trimming cost V 3 bases and J 14 bases, with 8 bases left between them. The germline V gene encodes CDR1 SNHLY and CDR2 FYNNEI. CDR3 in DNA: TGTGCCAGCAGTGAGAGGGTAGCCCTCCACTTT. It specifies CASSERVALHF. The complete variable domain, with remaining parts taken from reference TRBV2 and TRBJ1-6, reads EPEVTQTPSHQVTQMGQEVILRCVPISNHLYFYWYRQILGQKVEFLVSFYNNEISEKSEIFDDQFSVERPDGSNFTLKIRSTKLEDSAMYFCASSERVALHFGNGTRLTVT.

This clone has only one observation. The chain uses TRBV27 and TRBJ2-5; 15 bases align to TRBD2. V lost 10 bases to trimming and J lost 4 bases; unmatched junction nucleotides: 7. The CDR3 is 15 amino acids. From germline, CDR1 is MNHEY and CDR2 SMNVEV (reference sequence). As DNA, the CDR3 is TGTGCCACCCAACGGACTAGCGGGGGGGGAGAGACCCAGTACTTC. Amino acid sequence: CATQRTSGGGETQYF.

The chain has TRBV21-1 and TRBJ2-3; the D call in the table, TRBD1, was not verified against the DNA. TRBV21-1 is a pseudogene segment. The CDR3 has 18 amino acids. The CDR3 region is CASSPRVVRGYSTDTQYF. CDR3 DNA: TGTGCCAGCAGCCCCCGCGTGGTCAGGGGGTATAGCACAGATACGCAGTATTTT.